This entry lists 16 T cell receptor beta chains sequenced from one sample in a study of CD8+ T cells in alopecia areata. Treatment meaning: oral pan-JAK inhibitor, 5-10 mg twice daily. RNA was extracted and reverse transcribed into cDNA as the sequencing template. Some clones are missing from TCRdb's copy, which holds only in-frame ones; the method was immunoSEQ multiplex PCR. The repertoire holds approximately 100,000 clones, with about 61% as singletons. The sequencing used CD8+ T cells sorted from blood, collected at approximately week 56, from a patient treated with tofacitinib. The receptor set was obtained from a human donor with alopecia areata.

The chain carries TRBV6-5 and TRBJ1-1; D ambiguous. V was clipped by 2 bases and J by 11 bases, with 9 bases between them. The germline gives CDR1 MNHEY, CDR2 SVGAGI. This CDR3 has 11 amino acids. The CDR3: CASSYANLAFF. CDR3 DNA: TGTGCCAGCAGTTACGCCAACCTGGCTTTCTTT.

The CDR3 DNA sequence: TGCGCCAGCAGCTTATCAGGGGATGGCTACACCTTC. Its protein product is CASSLSGDGYTF. V gene TRBV5-1 combines with J gene TRBJ1-2; D may be TRBD1 (6 bases). CDR1 and CDR2 from the germline V gene are SGHRS and YFSETQ. Trimming left V 2 bases short and J 6 bases short, with 8 bases between. The CDR3 extends over 12 amino acids.

In this sample, this clone turned up a few times. V gene TRBV20-1 combines with J gene TRBJ1-1; D is perhaps TRBD1 (5 bases). Trimming shortened V by 3 bases and J by 3 bases, and 5 bases separated the two germline ends. CDR3 size: 11 residues. Germline V gene sequence: CDR1 DFQATT, CDR2 SNEGSKA (reference sequence). The CDR3 loop is CSARGDTEAFF. CDR3 bases: TGCAGTGCTAGGGGGGACACTGAAGCTTTCTTT.

This clone appeared once. The chain has TRBV9 and TRBJ1-2; D is unclear. This CDR3 spans 11 amino acids. Germline CDR1 SGDLS, CDR2 YYNGEE. V dropped 6 bases and J dropped 4 bases, with 7 bases sitting between them. The CDR3 bases are TGTGCCAGCATAGGACCCTATGGCTACACCTTC. This encodes CASIGPYGYTF.

This clone was counted only a few times. With a much larger clone just one base away, this may be a read error. The CDR3 DNA follows: TGTGCCAGCAGCTTTCGGGCCTACAATGAGCAGTTCTTC. It is translated as CASSFRAYNEQFF. The V and J genes are TRBV11-2 and TRBJ2-1; D is ambiguous. Germline-derived CDR1 and CDR2 are SGHAT and FQNNGV. The CDR3 contains 13 residues. The V and J ends lost 3 bases and 2 bases respectively, with 5 bases between them.

The chain is built from TRBV6-5 and TRBJ1-4; D gene unclear. V lost 1 base and J lost 7, with 10 bases in between. Germline CDR1 MNHEY, CDR2 SVGAGI. The CDR3 consists of 14 residues. The CDR3 spells CASSYFGSTEKLFF. The CDR3 region has the DNA TGTGCCAGCAGTTACTTTGGGAGTACTGAAAAACTGTTTTTT.

The rearrangement uses TRBV29-1 and TRBJ2-7, with TRBD1 matching over 10 bases. V gave up 7 bases and J gave up 9 bases; unmatched junction bases: 12. The CDR3 has 13 amino acids. CDR1 and CDR2 from the germline V gene are SQVTM and ANQGSEA. The CDR3 DNA is TGCAGCGCCGAGGAGGGGACAGGGGAAAGGCAGTACTTC. Protein product: CSAEEGTGERQYF.

This chain links TRBV27 with TRBJ1-5; D is possibly TRBD1 (5 bases). The CDR3 is 13 residues long. Germline V lookup: CDR1 MNHEY, CDR2 SMNVEV (reference sequence). V was shortened by 6 bases and J by 6 bases, with 12 bases between the two germline ends. CDR3 loop: CASSSEGSQPQHF. In nucleotides, the CDR3 is TGTGCCAGCAGCTCGGAGGGGTCTCAGCCCCAGCATTTT.

The V call is TRBV5-1, the J call TRBJ2-7; TRBD1 matches 7 bases. Germline loops: CDR1 SGHRS, CDR2 YFSETQ. V shed 4 bases and J 3 bases; nucleotides not matched to a gene: 10. The CDR3 has 15 residues. As DNA, the CDR3 is TGCGCCAGCAGCCTTGAGACAGGGATGGTCTACGAGCAGTACTTC. Translation: CASSLETGMVYEQYF.

This clone has only a few counts. V usage is TRBV25-1 and J usage is TRBJ1-1, with 7 bases fitting TRBD1. This CDR3 comprises 14 residues. The ends lost 5 bases at V and 1 base at J; junction bases unmatched: 4. CDR1 and CDR2 (germline): MGHDK, SYGVNS. CDR3 loop: CASSSTGPNTEAFF. Here the CDR3 DNA reads TGTGCCAGCAGTTCGACAGGGCCGAACACTGAAGCTTTCTTT.

The chain couples TRBV13 to TRBJ1-5; D not certain. Trimming removed 8 bases at V and 2 bases at J, with 16 bases between. The CDR3 consists of 15 residues. Per the germline V gene, CDR1 is PRHDT and CDR2 is FYEKMQ (reference sequence). In DNA, the CDR3 is TGTGCCAGCCGATCGGGAGGCCGAGGCAATCAGCCCCAGCATTTT. This codes for CASRSGGRGNQPQHF.

This chain links TRBV27 with TRBJ2-3; D gene ambiguous. Deletions cut 3 bases from V and 2 bases from J, with 9 bases between. The length of the CDR3 is 14 residues. The germline gives CDR1 MNHEY, CDR2 SMNVEV (reference sequence). The DNA of the CDR3 is TGTGCCAGCAGTTTCAACGGAAACACAGATACGCAGTATTTT. Translation gives CASSFNGNTDTQYF.

A remark on this clone: Lacking the conserved final phenylalanine or tryptophan, this CDR3 likely reflects a read error. The DNA is omitted, as the CDR3 cannot be located on it reliably, and the CDR3 follows TCRdb's listing. The CDR3 is CASGQNPFRDALCG. The rearrangement joins TRBV6-1 to TRBJ2-7. The CDR3 contains 14 residues when both ends are counted. Germline V gene lookup returns CDR1 MNHNS and CDR2 SASEGT.

V is TRBV13 and J is TRBJ1-1; maybe TRBD1 (6 bases). The CDR3 has 11 residues. Between the trimmed V and J ends, which lost 4 bases and 11 bases, there was a span of 11 bases. The germline gives CDR1 PRHDT, CDR2 FYEKMQ (reference sequence). The CDR3 here is CASSSGQLAFF. The DNA of the CDR3 is TGTGCCAGCAGCTCCGGACAGCTGGCTTTCTTT.

By share of the sample, this clone is medium-sized (0.01 to 0.1%). The chain combines TRBV12-5 with TRBJ1-5, with 8 bases that match TRBD1. CDR3 size: 13 residues. With 6 bases clipped from V and 2 bases from J, the junction kept 0 bases outside the gene matches. Germline V CDR1 and CDR2: LGHNT, FRNRAP. The CDR3 DNA reads as TGTGCTAGTGGGACAGGGGGCAATCAGCCCCAGCATTTT. Translation gives CASGTGGNQPQHF.

This clone has a handful of counts. The chain couples TRBV6-5 to TRBJ1-1, with TRBD1 matching 7 bases. The CDR3 runs to 15 residues. V lost 4 bases and J lost 1; bases outside the gene matches: 6. Germline assignment: CDR1 MNHEY and CDR2 SVGAGI. CDR3 sequence reads: CASSLPGQSNTEAFF. The CDR3 coding sequence is TGTGCCAGCAGTTTACCGGGACAGTCGAACACTGAAGCTTTCTTT.